This T cell receptor beta chain comes out of a study of post-analysis software for immune sequencing data. Tagging with unique molecular identifiers was a feature of the TCR beta cDNA libraries. Starting from around 1 to 10 million T cells, the study yielded about 500,000 cDNA molecules. Each CDR3 protein is one row after TCRdb ran MiXCR on the PCR reads. This sample yields 750,000 to 950,000 distinct CDR3 sequences, of which 35% to 55% are seen a single time; 4% to 5% belongs to the top ten. Turning to this clonotype: Its cognate antigen is unknown.

Notes on the study in general: Four to six TRBV segments (TRBV5-6, TRBV5-1 and TRBV20-1 among them) occurred more frequently in patients than in controls. The normalized Chao1 diversity of multiple sclerosis patients was significantly lower than that of controls.

The CDR3 sequence is 17 residues long. The V and J ends lost 1 base and 3 bases respectively, with 15 bases between them. V gene TRBV12-3 or TRBV12-4 combines with J gene TRBJ1-4; D gene uncertain. The source material was blood. This receptor was obtained from a girl under 18 with multiple sclerosis. The chain's CDR3 is CASSLGSASRSNEKLFF. CDR3 sequence (DNA): TGTGCCAGCAGTTTAGGGTCAGCTTCTCGTTCTAATGAAAAACTGTTTTTT.